This entry lists 28 T cell receptor beta chains sequenced from one sample in a study of siplizumab effects on memory and regulatory T cells (dated by TCRdb to the late 2010s). The library was produced with the immunoSEQ multiplex PCR assay. TCRdb took this table from immuneACCESS and kept in-frame rearrangements with V and J called. Such tables lack part of the clones; where checked against another copy, unresolved V genes explain under half of the gap, and the rest is unexplained. This sample holds over 95,000 clones; 93% were observed only once. Roughly 0.16% of the sample goes to the ten largest clones. Sequences were obtained from non-Treg CD4+ T cells sorted from blood. Reading the label with the study, this specimen's cell subset or site is: FACS-sorted unstimulated CD4+ non-regulatory T cells. These receptors came from a human donor in good health.

The rearrangement uses TRBV5-1 and TRBJ2-2; 11 bases are shared with TRBD1. CDR1 is SGHRS, CDR2 YFSETQ, per germline. The CDR3 extends over 16 amino acids. The ends lost 4 bases at V and 7 bases at J; junction bases unmatched: 9. CDR3: CASSPRPGQGVGELFF. As DNA, the CDR3 is TGCGCCAGCAGCCCCCGACCGGGACAGGGGGTCGGGGAGCTGTTTTTT. The whole variable domain, filled in from reference TRBV5-1 and TRBJ2-2, reads KAGVTQTPRYLIKTRGQQVTLSCSPISGHRSVSWYQQTPGQGLQFLFEYFSETQRNKGNFPGRFSGRQFSNSRSEMNVSTLELGDSALYLCASSPRPGQGVGELFFGEGSRLTVL.

This clone was seen a single time. This chain links TRBV6-6 with TRBJ2-7, with a tentative D call TRBD1 (6 bases). Germline V gene sequence: CDR1 MNHNY, CDR2 SVGAGI (reference sequence). The CDR3 is 15 amino acids. Between the trimmed V and J ends, which lost 6 bases and 5 bases, there was a span of 20 bases. The CDR3 nucleotides are TGTGCCAGCAGGGTCGGGACACGAACCCGCCACGAGCAGTACTTC. It codes for CASRVGTRTRHEQYF.

This chain connects TRBV18 to TRBJ1-1; TRBD1 matches at 8 bases. Unmatched junction bases numbered 2, after V lost 1 base and J lost 7 bases. The CDR3 is 13 residues long. CDR1 and CDR2 (germline): KGHSH, LQKENI. The CDR3 nucleotides read TGTGCCAGCTCACCACTCGGGACAGGTGAAGCTTTCTTT. Translating it yields CASSPLGTGEAFF.

The rearrangement links TRBV28 to TRBJ2-7, with D possibly being TRBD1 or TRBD2 (5 bases each). The V gene's germline CDR1 is MDHEN and CDR2 SYDVKM. CDR3 size: 15 residues. V gave up 5 bases and J gave up 0 bases, with 14 bases separating them. The chain's CDR3 is CASSVTGQSSYEQYF. CDR3 coding DNA: TGTGCCAGCAGTGTTACGGGGCAGAGCTCCTACGAGCAGTACTTC. Variable domain in full (rest from reference TRBV28 and TRBJ2-7): DVKVTQSSRYLVKRTGEKVFLECVQDMDHENMFWYRQDPGLGLRLIYFSYDVKMKEKGDIPEGYSVSREKKERFSLILESASTNQTSMYLCASSVTGQSSYEQYFGPGTRLTVT.

This chain connects TRBV5-1 to TRBJ2-5; tentatively, D is TRBD2 (6 bases). The V end lost 1 base, the J end lost 0 bases, and 10 bases lay between the germline ends. Germline V gene lookup returns CDR1 SGHRS and CDR2 YFSETQ. The CDR3 runs to 15 residues. CDR3 protein: CASSLWGDYQETQYF. CDR3 coding DNA: TGCGCCAGCAGCTTGTGGGGGGACTACCAAGAGACCCAGTACTTC.

V usage is TRBV30 and J usage is TRBJ2-3; D is unresolved. The germline CDR1 and CDR2 sequences are GTSNPN and SVGIG (reference sequence). The CDR3 is 13 amino acids. V was pared by 2 bases and J by 0 bases, with 6 bases between. CDR3 in DNA: TGTGCCTGGAGTTTGAGGAGCACAGATACGCAGTATTTT. Its translation: CAWSLRSTDTQYF.

This rearrangement joins TRBV7-2 to TRBJ2-5; 7 nucleotides line up with TRBD1. This CDR3 comprises 15 residues. The germline V gene has CDR1 SGHTA and CDR2 FQGNSA. J gave up 5 bases and V 0 bases, and 6 bases lay outside the gene matches. The CDR3 here is CASSLATSRGETQYF. DNA for the CDR3: TGTGCCAGCAGCTTAGCAACCTCCAGGGGGGAGACCCAGTACTTC.

This clone was counted once. The rearrangement links TRBV11-1 to TRBJ2-5; weak D call: TRBD1 (5 bases). Trimming removed 7 bases from V and 2 bases from J, with 8 bases in between. The CDR3 runs 12 residues. Germline V lookup: CDR1 SGHAT, CDR2 FQDESV (reference sequence). The CDR3 coding sequence is TGTGCCAGCAACCGACAGCAAGAGACCCAGTACTTC. Translation gives CASNRQQETQYF.

The chain employs TRBV5-1 and TRBJ1-1, with D possibly matching TRBD1 (6 bases). From germline, CDR1 is SGHRS and CDR2 YFSETQ. With 4 bases removed from V and 2 bases from J, the gap between germline ends came to 15 bases. This CDR3 has 15 amino acids. CDR3 loop: CASSPTDRSNTEAFF. DNA for the CDR3: TGCGCCAGCAGCCCTACCGACAGGTCCAACACTGAAGCTTTCTTT.

The chain links TRBV28 to TRBJ1-5; D remains unclear. Trimming stripped 2 bases from V and 0 bases from J, with 2 bases between. The CDR3 covers 13 residues. Germline V gene lookup returns CDR1 MDHEN and CDR2 SYDVKM. CDR3 region: CASSLGSNQPQHF. CDR3 sequence (DNA): TGTGCCAGCAGTTTAGGTAGCAATCAGCCCCAGCATTTT.

Here the CDR3 DNA reads TGTGCCACCAGCAGACAAGTTACAGGATACGAGCAGTACTTC. This translates into CATSRQVTGYEQYF. The chain is built from TRBV15 and TRBJ2-7; weak D call: TRBD1 (5 bases). CDR3 size: 14 residues. Trimming took off 2 bases at V and 4 bases at J, with 12 bases between the two ends. The germline CDR1 and CDR2 sequences are LNHNV and YYDKDF (reference sequence). The variable domain in full, completed from reference TRBV15 and TRBJ2-7, reads DAMVIQNPRYQVTQFGKPVTLSCSQTLNHNVMYWYQQKSSQAPKLLFHYYDKDFNNEADTPDNFQSRRPNTSFCFLDIRSPGLGDTAMYLCATSRQVTGYEQYFGPGTRLTVT.

V is TRBV19 and J is TRBJ2-5, with D possibly being TRBD2 (6 bases). Between the trimmed V and J ends, which lost 6 bases and 6 bases, there was a span of 14 bases. Per the germline V gene, CDR1 is LNHDA and CDR2 is SQIVND (reference sequence). The CDR3 is made up of 13 amino acids. The CDR3, as DNA: TGTGCCAGTAGCGGGGGAGTCCTGCAGACCCAGTACTTC. Encoded protein: CASSGGVLQTQYF.

The J gene is TRBJ2-7, the V gene TRBV6-6; 10 bases agree with TRBD1. There are 14 residues in the CDR3. Germline CDR1 is MNHNY and CDR2 is SVGAGI (reference sequence). Trimming took 6 bases from V and 2 from J; bases not matched to a gene: 4. The CDR3: CASREGQGPYEQYF. CDR3 DNA sequence: TGTGCCAGCAGAGAGGGACAGGGGCCCTACGAGCAGTACTTC.

The chain has TRBV29-1 and TRBJ2-5, with D maybe TRBD1 (5 bases). Germline V gene lookup returns CDR1 SQVTM and CDR2 ANQGSEA. The V and J ends lost 4 bases and 3 bases respectively, with 9 bases between them. The CDR3 extends over 12 amino acids. CDR3 in amino acids: CSVVTREETQYF. The CDR3 DNA reads TGCAGCGTTGTAACCAGGGAAGAGACCCAGTACTTC.

V usage is TRBV19 and J usage is TRBJ1-2, with D hard to call. Trimming shortened V by 1 base and J by 4 bases, and 7 bases separated the two germline ends. Per germline, CDR1 LNHDA and CDR2 SQIVND (reference sequence). The length of the CDR3 is 13 residues. CDR3 in amino acids: CASSIGPAYGYTF. The CDR3 DNA reads as TGTGCCAGTAGTATAGGGCCGGCCTATGGCTACACCTTC.

The V call is TRBV7-2, the J call TRBJ2-2; D perhaps matches TRBD2 (5 bases). The CDR3 is 14 amino acids. V was cut by 5 bases and J by 0 bases, with 7 bases left in between. Germline CDR1 and CDR2: SGHTA and FQGNSA. CDR3 protein: CASSGLSNTGELFF. CDR3 nucleotide sequence: TGTGCCAGCAGCGGACTTTCGAACACCGGGGAGCTGTTTTTT.

The V call is TRBV11-2, the J call TRBJ1-1; D is undetermined. The V and J ends lost 1 base and 4 bases respectively, with 16 bases between them. CDR3 length equals 16 residues. Germline CDR1 SGHAT, CDR2 FQNNGV. CDR3 sequence: CASSLGRMLIGTEAFF. CDR3 nucleotide sequence: TGTGCCAGCAGCTTAGGGCGGATGCTCATAGGCACTGAAGCTTTCTTT.

Here the CDR3 reads CASSPDRSNEQFF. CDR3 sequence (DNA): TGTGCCAGTAGCCCTGACAGGAGTAATGAGCAGTTCTTC. This chain links TRBV19 with TRBJ2-1; the D gene is possibly TRBD1 (6 bases). CDR3 length: 13 residues. V lost 6 bases, J lost 7 bases, and 13 bases lay in between. The V gene's germline CDR1 is LNHDA and CDR2 SQIVND (reference sequence).

The V call is TRBV19, the J call TRBJ1-5; TRBD1 matches at 8 bases. The length of the CDR3 is 13 residues. Germline V CDR1 and CDR2: LNHDA, SQIVND (reference sequence). After removal of 6 bases from V and 6 bases from J, the junction contained 4 bases not matched to a gene. The chain's CDR3 is CASRITGGQPQHF. CDR3 DNA: TGTGCCAGTAGGATCACAGGGGGTCAGCCCCAGCATTTT.

The chain links TRBV11-2 to TRBJ2-7; D remains unclear. The CDR3 runs 11 residues. V was cut by 5 bases and J by 10 bases, with 12 bases left in between. CDR1 SGHAT and CDR2 FQNNGV come from the germline V gene. CDR3 protein: CASSQSLEQYF. Here the CDR3 DNA reads TGTGCCAGCAGCCAGAGCCTGGAACAGTACTTC.

The rearrangement links TRBV9 to TRBJ1-3; D is possibly TRBD1 (6 bases). Germline CDR1 and CDR2: SGDLS and YYNGEE. The CDR3 runs 15 residues. The V and J ends lost 0 bases and 4 bases respectively, with 11 bases between them. The CDR3 nucleotides are TGTGCCAGCAGCGTAGAGGCAGGGGCAGGAAACACCATATATTTT. Residues: CASSVEAGAGNTIYF.

The genes are TRBV18 and TRBJ1-1; D is unresolved. V dropped 3 bases and J dropped 1 base, with 6 bases sitting between them. The CDR3 totals 13 residues. Germline CDR1 is KGHSH and CDR2 is LQKENI. In nucleotides, the CDR3 is TGTGCCAGCTCACCCAGTGCGAACACTGAAGCTTTCTTT. The encoded protein is CASSPSANTEAFF.

The chain couples TRBV7-3 to TRBJ2-3, with D perhaps assigned TRBD1 or TRBD2 (6 bases each). Germline loops: CDR1 SGHTA, CDR2 FQGTGA. V was cut by 3 bases and J by 2 bases, with 12 bases left in between. The CDR3 has 15 amino acids. The CDR3 loop is CASSLYGGNTDTQYF. DNA for the CDR3: TGTGCCAGCAGCTTGTACGGGGGCAACACAGATACGCAGTATTTT.

This chain connects TRBV7-9 to TRBJ1-4; no clear D. CDR3 length: 17 residues. The V gene lost 5 bases and the J gene lost 6 bases, with 22 bases spanning the gap. Germline lookup yields CDR1 SEHNR and CDR2 FQNEAQ (reference sequence). The CDR3 is CASSATGLPSTDEKLFF. The CDR3 DNA is TGTGCCAGCAGCGCAACGGGTCTTCCCTCGACGGATGAAAAACTGTTTTTT.

The chain links TRBV7-2 to TRBJ2-3; 15 nucleotides align to TRBD2. CDR1 and CDR2 from the germline V gene are SGHTA and FQGNSA. V trimming: 3 bases; J trimming: 6 bases; junction bases outside the gene matches: 4. This CDR3 is built from 16 residues. CDR3 sequence reads: CASSFQGLAGGDTQYF. CDR3 sequence (DNA): TGTGCCAGCAGCTTCCAAGGACTAGCGGGGGGGGATACGCAGTATTTT.

The CDR3 coding sequence is TGTGCCAGCAGTCCACTCGGACAGGCGGCTGGCTACACCTTC. As protein: CASSPLGQAAGYTF. The V and J genes are TRBV27 and TRBJ1-2; TRBD1 matches at 7 bases. In germline, CDR1 is MNHEY, CDR2 SMNVEV (reference sequence). CDR3 size: 14 residues. Trimming removed 5 bases from V and 7 bases from J; junction bases left unmatched: 10.

J is TRBJ2-4 and V is TRBV5-6, with D maybe TRBD1 (6 bases). Germline CDR1 and CDR2: SGHDT and YYEEEE. Trimming removed 4 bases from V and 5 bases from J, with 10 bases in between. This CDR3 is 13 amino acids long. CDR3 region: CASSPRTENIQYF. The CDR3 DNA follows: TGTGCCAGCAGCCCCCGGACAGAAAACATTCAGTACTTC. Together with reference TRBV5-6 and TRBJ2-4, the CDR3 gives the full variable domain: DAGVTQSPTHLIKTRGQQVTLRCSPKSGHDTVSWYQQALGQGPQFIFQYYEEEERQRGNFPDRFSGHQFPNYSSELNVNALLLGDSALYLCASSPRTENIQYFGAGTRLSVL.

V and J are TRBV2 and TRBJ2-1; 10 nucleotides agree with TRBD2. J gave up 7 bases and V 4 bases, and 4 bases lay outside the gene matches. This CDR3 region has 14 residues. Germline V gene data show CDR1 as SNHLY and CDR2 as FYNNEI. Here the CDR3 DNA reads TGTGCCAGCAGTGTACTAGCGGGGTGGAATGAGCAGTTCTTC. It encodes CASSVLAGWNEQFF.